Presented here are 13 T cell receptor beta chains from one specimen sequenced in a study of T cell responses to AZD1222 COVID-19 vaccine. Profiled with immunoSEQ multiplex PCR; TCRdb holds only in-frame clones, not every one. The top ten clones hold 10% of a sample with some 80,000 clones, about 87% of them seen once. This sample comprised peripheral blood, obtained 28 days after the second dose of the MenACWY control vaccine. These TCRs come from an adult who received the MenACWY meningococcal vaccine as a control.

This clone was recorded only once. V usage is TRBV27 and J usage is TRBJ1-4, with 7 positions matching TRBD1. The CDR3 extends over 13 amino acids. Germline V gives CDR1 MNHEY, CDR2 SMNVEV (reference sequence). After removal of 6 bases from V and 7 bases from J, the junction contained 5 bases not matched to a gene. The DNA for the CDR3 is TGTGCCAGCAGCCGACAGGGCGGTGAAAAACTGTTTTTT. Translated: CASSRQGGEKLFF.

The chain is built from TRBV19 and TRBJ1-5, with D unclear. With 4 bases removed from V and 0 bases from J, the gap between germline ends came to 13 bases. Per the germline V gene, CDR1 is LNHDA and CDR2 is SQIVND (reference sequence). This CDR3 contains 16 residues. CDR3 sequence: CASSTGLLGSNQPQHF. The CDR3 DNA follows: TGTGCCAGTAGTACCGGGCTTTTGGGTAGCAATCAGCCCCAGCATTTT. The variable domain in full, completed from reference TRBV19 and TRBJ1-5, reads DGGITQSPKYLFRKEGQNVTLSCEQNLNHDAMYWYRQDPGQGLRLIYYSQIVNDFQKGDIAEGYSVSREKKESFPLTVTSAQKNPTAFYLCASSTGLLGSNQPQHFGDGTRLSIL.

The table lists this clone with a few counts. This rearrangement joins TRBV11-2 to TRBJ1-3, with D perhaps TRBD1 (5 bases). The CDR3 covers 14 residues. Trimming removed 3 bases at V and 2 bases at J, with 8 bases between. Germline CDR1 is SGHAT and CDR2 is FQNNGV. The CDR3 protein is CASSLLGAGNTIYF. For the CDR3, the DNA is TGTGCCAGCAGCTTGTTAGGGGCTGGAAACACCATATATTTT.

The CDR3 spells CASSGQAGTDTQYF. The CDR3 nucleotides are TGTGCCAGCAGTGGACAGGCCGGCACAGATACGCAGTATTTT. This chain joins TRBV6-4 and TRBJ2-3; perhaps TRBD1 as D (6 bases). The germline V gene has CDR1 MRHNA and CDR2 SNTAGT. CDR3 length: 14 residues. The V gene lost 4 bases and the J gene lost 1 base, with 9 bases spanning the gap.

This clone has only one observation. The V and J genes are TRBV19 and TRBJ2-1; 14 bases fit TRBD2. The CDR3 loop spans 16 amino acids. Germline V lookup: CDR1 LNHDA, CDR2 SQIVND (reference sequence). V dropped 9 bases and J dropped 2; count of bases not matched to a gene: 6. The CDR3 nucleotides read TGTGCCAGCAAGACTAGCGGGGGGGAAACCTACAATGAGCAGTTCTTC. This codes for CASKTSGGETYNEQFF.

V is TRBV29-1 and J is TRBJ2-2; D possibly corresponds to TRBD2 (6 bases). Germline values: CDR1 SQVTM, CDR2 ANQGSEA. Between the trimmed V and J ends, which lost 3 bases and 7 bases, there was a span of 12 bases. This CDR3 contains 13 residues. CDR3 residues: CSVDHGGVGELFF. The CDR3, as DNA: TGCAGCGTTGACCACGGGGGAGTCGGGGAGCTGTTTTTT.

This clone occurred a few times. CDR3 bases: TGTGCCAGCAGTTACTCCTCGGGACAGCTTGAAGCTTTCTTT. As protein: CASSYSSGQLEAFF. The V gene is TRBV6-5, the J gene TRBJ1-1; TRBD1 matches at 7 bases. With 0 bases clipped from V and 7 bases from J, the junction kept 5 bases outside the gene matches. This CDR3 is 14 amino acids long. Germline assignment: CDR1 MNHEY and CDR2 SVGAGI.

V and J are TRBV5-6 and TRBJ1-5, with D uncertain. Trimming took 3 bases from V and 5 from J, leaving 15 bases between them. The CDR3 length is 15 residues. Germline V gene sequence: CDR1 SGHDT, CDR2 YYEEEE. The CDR3: CASSYGQLADQPQHF. CDR3 DNA: TGTGCCAGCAGCTATGGCCAATTAGCCGATCAGCCCCAGCATTTT.

The gene calls are TRBV7-9 and TRBJ1-5; 9 nucleotides line up with TRBD1. The CDR3 has 15 residues. CDR1 is SEHNR and CDR2 is FQNEAQ in the germline V gene (reference sequence). V was pared by 5 bases and J by 5 bases, with 7 bases of the junction left unmatched. The CDR3 nucleotides are TGTGCCAGCAGCAAAACAGGGGGCCGAGATCAGCCCCAGCATTTT. Translated: CASSKTGGRDQPQHF.

This chain links TRBV5-1 with TRBJ2-5; no definite D call. Trimming cost V 0 bases and J 1 base, with 10 bases left between them. The CDR3 loop spans 15 amino acids. CDR1 SGHRS and CDR2 YFSETQ come from the germline V gene. The CDR3 protein is CASSLAGQTQETQYF. The CDR3 DNA reads as TGCGCCAGCAGCTTGGCCGGGCAGACCCAAGAGACCCAGTACTTC.

The table lists this clone with a count of one. The rearrangement joins TRBV25-1 to TRBJ1-4; TRBD1 matches at 7 bases. Germline CDR1 MGHDK, CDR2 SYGVNS. V was clipped by 3 bases and J by 7 bases; unmatched bases: 8. CDR3 size: 15 residues. The CDR3 is CASSDYRGVGEKLFF. CDR3 bases: TGTGCCAGCAGTGATTACAGGGGAGTCGGTGAAAAACTGTTTTTT.

This sequence joins TRBV14 and TRBJ2-3, with a tentative D call TRBD2 (6 bases). Germline assignment: CDR1 SGHDN and CDR2 FVKESK. The length of the CDR3 is 14 residues. Trimming cost V 3 bases and J 6 bases, with 13 bases left between them. The CDR3 here is CASSHTGVRDTQYF. CDR3 DNA: TGTGCCAGCAGCCATACGGGGGTACGCGATACGCAGTATTTT.

V is TRBV29-1 and J is TRBJ2-3, with 10 positions matching TRBD2. Looked up from germline, CDR1 is SQVTM and CDR2 is ANQGSEA. Unmatched junction bases numbered 11, after V lost 5 bases and J lost 0 bases. The CDR3 spans 17 residues. CDR3 region: CSVSTEISGGSTDTQYF. In nucleotides, the CDR3 is TGCAGCGTTTCAACGGAGATTAGCGGGGGGAGCACAGATACGCAGTATTTT.